Shown below are 18 T cell receptor beta chains from a single sample sequenced in a study of cytomegalovirus exposure and HLA in healthy donors. The PCR made use of 60 Vbeta and 13 Jbeta primers. Libraries were prepared by immunoSEQ multiplex PCR; TCRdb keeps only in-frame clonotypes and omits some of them. The repertoire holds roughly 120,000 clones, 55% to 75% seen once, with 1.6% in the top ten. The specimen sequenced was PBMCs. These receptors were taken from a man aged 30 to 45 in good health and CMV-seropositive.

V gene TRBV6-4 combines with J gene TRBJ2-3; TRBD1 aligns across 7 bases. V dropped 4 bases and J dropped 0; count of bases not matched to a gene: 4. CDR1 MRHNA and CDR2 SNTAGT come from the germline V gene. This CDR3 comprises 15 residues. Written as DNA, the CDR3 is TGTGCCAGCAGTGGAGGGGGCGCTAGCACAGATACGCAGTATTTT. Translating gives CASSGGGASTDTQYF.

This clone has more than one count but fewer than ten. J is TRBJ2-3 and V is TRBV2, with a weak D call TRBD2 (5 bases). Germline V gives CDR1 SNHLY, CDR2 FYNNEI. The V end lost 7 bases, the J end lost 5 bases, and 13 bases lay between the germline ends. There are 13 residues in the CDR3. In DNA, the CDR3 is TGTGCCAGCACTTGGACTTCCGAAGATACGCAGTATTTT. It yields the protein CASTWTSEDTQYF.

In its sample, this clone was seen once. CDR3 nucleotide sequence: TGTGCCAGCACCGACCCGGGGGAGAGAGTCTACGAGCAGTACTTC. Amino acids: CASTDPGERVYEQYF. This chain connects TRBV5-4 to TRBJ2-7; possible D gene TRBD2, 6 bases. The CDR3 spans 15 residues. Germline V lookup: CDR1 SGHNT, CDR2 YYREEE (reference sequence). V was trimmed by 6 bases and J by 3 bases, leaving 19 bases between them. Full variable domain (outside the CDR3, taken from reference TRBV5-4 and TRBJ2-7): ETGVTQSPTHLIKTRGQQVTLRCSSQSGHNTVSWYQQALGQGPQFIFQYYREEENGRGNFPPRFSGLQFPNYSSELNVNALELDDSALYLCASTDPGERVYEQYFGPGTRLTVT.

The J gene is TRBJ2-1, the V gene TRBV7-6; 7 bases agree with TRBD2. Germline V gene data show CDR1 as SGHVS and CDR2 as FNYEAQ. The V segment lost 1 base and the J segment 5 bases; nucleotides outside the gene matches: 11. The CDR3 contains 17 residues. The CDR3: CASSLEWTGGTNNEQFF. CDR3 sequence (DNA): TGTGCCAGCAGCTTAGAGTGGACGGGAGGCACCAACAATGAGCAGTTCTTC.

The V and J genes are TRBV6-6 and TRBJ2-7, with a tentative D call TRBD2 (7 bases). Trimming shortened V by 6 bases and J by 2 bases, and 14 bases separated the two germline ends. The CDR3 has 14 amino acids. CDR1 is MNHNY and CDR2 is SVGAGI in the germline V gene (reference sequence). CDR3 bases: TGTGCCAGCAGACCCACAGGGAGGGCCTACGAGCAGTACTTC. This gives the protein CASRPTGRAYEQYF.

This CDR3 is CASSQVPLAGNNEQFF. As DNA, the CDR3 is TGTGCCAGCAGCCAAGTTCCCCTAGCGGGAAACAATGAGCAGTTCTTC. The chain carries TRBV4-2 and TRBJ2-1; 9 positions match TRBD2. Germline trimming cut 1 base from V and 5 bases from J; bases unmatched to any gene: 6. The V gene's germline CDR1 is LGHNA and CDR2 YNFKEQ. This CDR3 has 16 residues.

The V gene is TRBV27, the J gene TRBJ2-5, with 8 bases fitting TRBD2. Germline trimming cut 4 bases from V and 5 bases from J; bases unmatched to any gene: 6. There are 14 residues in the CDR3. The germline CDR1 and CDR2 sequences are MNHEY and SMNVEV (reference sequence). CDR3 nucleotide sequence: TGTGCCAGCAGTTCCCGGGAGGGGGAGGAGACCCAGTACTTC. Translating gives CASSSREGEETQYF.

The chain uses TRBV10-3 and TRBJ1-2, with D possibly matching TRBD1 (6 bases). Trimming removed 8 bases from V and 6 bases from J, with 19 bases in between. The germline gives CDR1 ENHRY, CDR2 SYGVKD. The CDR3 contains 14 residues. The CDR3 DNA follows: TGTGCCATCCGCTCCGCTCAGGGGTCGGATGGCTACACCTTC. Translated, it gives CAIRSAQGSDGYTF.

This clone showed up just a few times. This chain links TRBV13 with TRBJ2-7; 8 bases line up with TRBD1. Germline assignment: CDR1 PRHDT and CDR2 FYEKMQ (reference sequence). CDR3 length equals 16 residues. V lost 0 bases and J lost 1; bases outside the gene matches: 5. The CDR3 nucleotides read TGTGCCAGCAGCTTAGGCGACAGGACAGGGTCCTACGAGCAGTACTTC. Protein product: CASSLGDRTGSYEQYF.

The chain combines TRBV12-5 with TRBJ2-1; TRBD2 aligns across 9 bases. The CDR3 sequence is 16 residues long. Germline CDR1 is LGHNT and CDR2 is FRNRAP. The V and J ends lost 6 bases and 7 bases, in that order; junction bases with no gene match: 13. CDR3 residues: CASGPLKREEKNEQFF. DNA for the CDR3: TGTGCTAGTGGCCCGCTTAAGCGGGAGGAAAAGAATGAGCAGTTCTTC.

The J gene is TRBJ2-7, the V gene TRBV5-1; 9 positions match TRBD1. CDR1 is SGHRS and CDR2 is YFSETQ in the germline V gene. This CDR3 spans 17 amino acids. V lost 2 bases, J lost 0 bases, and 9 bases stayed unmatched. CDR3 bases: TGCGCCAGCAGCTTCCGGAGGACAGGGGCCTTCTCCTACGAGCAGTACTTC. Encoded protein: CASSFRRTGAFSYEQYF.

V usage is TRBV5-1 and J usage is TRBJ1-2; 7 bases map to TRBD1. The germline CDR1 and CDR2 sequences are SGHRS and YFSETQ. V lost 4 bases, J lost 0 bases, and 9 bases stayed unmatched. The CDR3 spans 16 residues. The chain's CDR3 is CASSLHGTESNYGYTF. As DNA, the CDR3 is TGCGCCAGCAGCCTGCACGGGACAGAATCTAACTATGGCTACACCTTC. Filled out from reference TRBV5-1 and TRBJ1-2, the complete variable domain reads KAGVTQTPRYLIKTRGQQVTLSCSPISGHRSVSWYQQTPGQGLQFLFEYFSETQRNKGNFPGRFSGRQFSNSRSEMNVSTLELGDSALYLCASSLHGTESNYGYTFGSGTRLTVV.

The V and J genes are TRBV5-8 and TRBJ1-2, with 9 positions matching TRBD1. The trim removed 0 bases at V and 6 bases at J, leaving 3 bases unmatched. The CDR3 has 14 amino acids. Germline assignment: CDR1 SGHTS and CDR2 YDEGEE. The CDR3: CASSLGGTGHGYTF. The CDR3 DNA reads as TGTGCCAGCAGCTTGGGTGGGACAGGGCATGGCTACACCTTC.

The V and J genes are TRBV29-1 and TRBJ2-5, with 7 bases fitting TRBD1. Germline lookup yields CDR1 SQVTM and CDR2 ANQGSEA. Unmatched junction bases numbered 6, after V lost 7 bases and J lost 4 bases. This CDR3 is 12 amino acids long. This chain's CDR3 is CSGGQVRETQYF. The CDR3 DNA sequence: TGCAGCGGAGGACAGGTGCGAGAGACCCAGTACTTC.

A few counts support this clone. The chain links TRBV4-2 to TRBJ2-5; the D gene is possibly TRBD2 (6 bases). From germline, CDR1 is LGHNA and CDR2 YNFKEQ. Trimming stripped 8 bases from V and 4 bases from J, with 11 bases between. The CDR3 extends over 12 amino acids. The CDR3 loop is CASEGAGETQYF. The CDR3, as DNA: TGTGCCAGCGAGGGAGCGGGAGAGACCCAGTACTTC.

The J gene is TRBJ2-1, the V gene TRBV4-2; 8 bases match TRBD2. The V gene end was trimmed by 0 bases and the J gene end by 4 bases; junction bases not matched to a gene: 2. This CDR3 has 15 residues. Per the germline V gene, CDR1 is LGHNA and CDR2 is YNFKEQ. The CDR3 sequence: CASSQDPGGYNEQFF. The CDR3 DNA follows: TGTGCCAGCAGCCAAGATCCGGGGGGGTACAATGAGCAGTTCTTC.

This chain uses TRBV5-1 with TRBJ2-3, with D tentatively TRBD1 (8 bases). V lost 3 bases and J lost 5, with 13 bases in between. This CDR3 has 14 amino acids. Germline V gives CDR1 SGHRS, CDR2 YFSETQ. Here the CDR3 reads CASSWTGRGDTQYF. The CDR3 DNA reads as TGCGCCAGCAGCTGGACAGGGAGGGGAGATACGCAGTATTTT.

The chain joins TRBV6-5 to TRBJ1-2; perhaps TRBD1 as D (6 bases). The V gene's germline CDR1 is MNHEY and CDR2 SVGAGI. The germline V and J ends were trimmed by 7 bases and 7 bases, with 16 bases remaining between them. The CDR3 is 13 amino acids. The CDR3 nucleotides are TGTGCCAGCACGAGGGGGGGGAATTTTGGCTACACCTTC. This translates into CASTRGGNFGYTF.